This is a list of T cell receptor beta chains from one sample in a study of shared clonotypes between healthy human individuals. Clones were sequenced by immunoSEQ multiplex PCR, and TCRdb holds only the in-frame ones, with some missing. This table holds about 680,000 clones, 92% found once. Sequencing was carried out using naive CD8+ T cells sorted from blood. The receptors shown here come from a young man in good health. CDR3s include the opening cysteine and the closing phenylalanine or tryptophan. A D gene is named only where the DNA matches it firmly.

D gene	V gene	CDR3 protein
NA	TRBV30	CAWRLGVTYEQYF
NA	TRBV6-6	CASSYPMFRGGTEAFF
NA	TRBV6-5	CASSYGAGKNEQFF
NA	TRBV6-6	CASHGAGIYEQYF
NA	TRBV4-3	CASSQGMTQPQFEQYF
NA	TRBV5-4	CASSQRTVEQYF
NA	TRBV25-1	CASSPRTAYEQYF
TRBD1	TRBV5-8	CASSLGQGATTEAFF
NA	TRBV15	CATSIGGDYNEQFF
NA	TRBV27	CASGDLFRSYEQYF
NA	TRBV6-1	CASSEGRVLPSGELFF
NA	TRBV7-2	CASSLGTGEQYF
NA	TRBV30	CAWTGGYEQYF
NA	TRBV5-6	CASSLGWSEQYF
NA	TRBV11-3	CASSLGTTGEQFF
NA	TRBV18	CASSPPRPGELFF
NA	TRBV11-1	CASSNMDISNIQYF
NA	TRBV7-6	CASSSDLGYEQYF
NA	TRBV7-8	CASSSLGNEQFF
NA	TRBV10-3	CAISGQPGTPMRQYF
NA	TRBV9	CASSVQGDRTDTQYF
NA	TRBV7-9	CASSQTSRAIQHEQYF
NA	TRBV5-5	CASSLTGSALNTEAFF
NA	TRBV28	CASEQGSHSYEQYF